What follows are 8 T cell receptor beta chains derived from one specimen sequenced in a study of cytomegalovirus exposure and HLA in healthy donors. PCR employed 60 Vbeta and 13 Jbeta primers. Produced via immunoSEQ multiplex PCR; TCRdb's table is partial and in-frame only. The table shows over 150,000 clones, with approximately 80% occurring only once. Sequencing was performed on PBMCs. These receptors originate from a middle-aged woman in good health and CMV-seronegative.

V is TRBV10-2 and J is TRBJ1-6; 10 bases are a match to TRBD1. The CDR3 contains 16 residues. From germline, CDR1 is WSHSY and CDR2 SAAADI. V was pared by 2 bases and J by 10 bases, with 8 bases of the junction left unmatched. CDR3 nucleotide sequence: TGCGCCAGCAGTGAGAAAGGGACAGGGGTTTTGTCACCCCTCCACTTT. Translating gives CASSEKGTGVLSPLHF.

This clone was seen a few times. The J gene is TRBJ1-5, the V gene TRBV19; no definite D call. The CDR3 covers 15 residues. Trimming took 5 bases from V and 4 from J, leaving 15 bases between them. The germline V gene has CDR1 LNHDA and CDR2 SQIVND (reference sequence). DNA of the CDR3: TGTGCCAGTAGTGACCGGGAGGCTATTAATCAGCCCCAGCATTTT. As protein: CASSDREAINQPQHF.

The chain is built from TRBV2 and TRBJ2-3, with 10 positions matching TRBD1. The CDR3 is made up of 14 amino acids. Germline V gives CDR1 SNHLY, CDR2 FYNNEI. With 7 bases clipped from V and 6 bases from J, the junction kept 7 bases outside the gene matches. The CDR3 spells CASITDRGLDTQYF. CDR3 coding DNA: TGTGCCAGCATTACGGACAGGGGGTTGGATACGCAGTATTTT.

The chain recombines TRBV28 with TRBJ1-2; 7 nucleotides align to TRBD1. This CDR3 comprises 13 residues. Germline trimming cut 5 bases from V and 4 bases from J; bases unmatched to any gene: 4. The germline V gene has CDR1 MDHEN and CDR2 SYDVKM. CDR3 loop: CASSSGTVYGYTF. CDR3 in DNA: TGTGCCAGCAGTAGTGGGACAGTCTATGGCTACACCTTC.

This clone was recorded once. The rearrangement links TRBV21-1 to TRBJ1-6. TRBV21-1 is termed a pseudogene. CDR3 length: 15 residues. CDR3: CASSKGTEYNSPLHF. The CDR3 DNA is TGTGCCAGCAGCAAGGGGACTGAGTATAATTCACCCCTCCACTTT.

The chain has TRBV13 and TRBJ2-7; 8 bases agree with TRBD1. CDR3 size: 14 residues. V was pared by 5 bases and J by 0 bases, with 3 bases of the junction left unmatched. Germline values: CDR1 PRHDT, CDR2 FYEKMQ (reference sequence). The CDR3 loop is CASSRDRRSYEQYF. The CDR3 DNA sequence: TGTGCCAGCAGCCGGGACAGGCGCTCCTACGAGCAGTACTTC. Full variable domain (remainder filled in from reference TRBV13 and TRBJ2-7): AAGVIQSPRHLIKEKRETATLKCYPIPRHDTVYWYQQGPGQDPQFLISFYEKMQSDKGSIPDRFSAQQFSDYHSELNMSSLELGDSALYFCASSRDRRSYEQYFGPGTRLTVT.

CDR3 amino acids: CARSLTGGALIWGLNTEAFF. The CDR3 nucleotides are TGTGCCAGAAGCTTAACAGGGGGCGCTTTGATTTGGGGGTTGAACACTGAAGCTTTCTTT. This chain links TRBV5-3 with TRBJ1-1; 9 bases agree with TRBD1. TRBV5-3 is an ORF, with its function uncertain. The trim removed 2 bases at V and 0 bases at J, leaving 17 bases unmatched. CDR3 length equals 20 residues.

This clone was observed a single time. This chain connects TRBV5-4 to TRBJ1-3; TRBD1 matches at 8 bases. The CDR3 is 16 amino acids. With V trimmed by 1 base and J by 0 bases, 3 bases remained unmatched. Germline lookup yields CDR1 SGHNT and CDR2 YYREEE (reference sequence). DNA of the CDR3: TGTGCCAGCAGCTTGTGGACAGGGATCTCTGGAAACACCATATATTTT. This codes for CASSLWTGISGNTIYF.